The 13 T cell receptor beta chains reported below all come from one sample, sequenced in a study of T cells after posttransplantation cyclophosphamide. Cells defined as naive were viable CD3+CD4+ or CD3+CD8+ and CCR7+CD45RA+CD45RO-CD95-CD27+CD28+. The assay was immunoSEQ multiplex PCR, and TCRdb's table has in-frame clones only and misses some. The table has 31,000 or so clones, 75% to 95% seen once. Material for sequencing was naive CD4+ T cells sorted from PBMCs. The source is a woman aged 55-75 years in good health, CMV-negative, and a related stem cell transplant donor.

The chain has TRBV7-9 and TRBJ1-2; weak D call: TRBD1 (6 bases). Germline V gives CDR1 SEHNR, CDR2 FQNEAQ (reference sequence). Trimming stripped 4 bases from V and 2 bases from J, with 17 bases between. CDR3 size: 16 residues. CDR3 bases: TGTGCCAGCAGCTCGCAGGGGTTGTGGGGGAACTATGGCTACACCTTC. This translates into CASSSQGLWGNYGYTF.

The CDR3 loop reads CASSSIITGNTEAFF. The CDR3 nucleotides read TGTGCCAGCAGCTCGATCATTACAGGTAACACTGAAGCTTTCTTT. The V and J genes are TRBV7-2 and TRBJ1-1, with D perhaps TRBD1 (5 bases). Per germline, CDR1 SGHTA and CDR2 FQGNSA. V lost 4 bases and J 2 bases, leaving 14 bases between the germline ends. CDR3 size: 15 residues.

The V call is TRBV6-1, the J call TRBJ1-2; D call uncertain. The CDR3 is 12 residues long. V gave up 6 bases and J gave up 4 bases, with 9 bases separating them. Germline CDR1 and CDR2: MNHNS and SASEGT. The CDR3: CASSPLPYGYTF. The CDR3 DNA reads as TGTGCCAGCAGCCCCCTCCCCTATGGCTACACCTTC.

This sequence joins TRBV18 and TRBJ1-3; maybe TRBD1 (6 bases). Germline CDR1 is KGHSH and CDR2 is LQKENI. The CDR3 sequence is 17 residues long. The V gene lost 6 bases and the J gene lost 0 bases, with 18 bases spanning the gap. CDR3 nucleotides: TGTGCCAGCTCTTTTTCCCCGACAGGCACCTCTGGAAACACCATATATTTT. The encoded protein is CASSFSPTGTSGNTIYF.

The V gene is TRBV5-1, the J gene TRBJ2-5, with 11 bases aligning to TRBD2. The CDR3 length is 15 residues. Germline CDR1 and CDR2: SGHRS and YFSETQ. The V gene end was trimmed by 5 bases and the J gene end by 1 base; junction bases not matched to a gene: 4. The CDR3 is CASRAGTSGQETQYF. The CDR3 nucleotides are TGCGCCAGCAGAGCCGGGACTAGCGGCCAAGAGACCCAGTACTTC.

The CDR3 is CASSSKQGIKKDNEQFF. CDR3 coding DNA: TGTGCCAGCAGTTCCAAACAGGGGATTAAGAAGGACAATGAGCAGTTCTTC. This chain joins TRBV27 and TRBJ2-1, with 7 bases that match TRBD1. The CDR3 length is 17 residues. Germline trimming cut 4 bases from V and 5 bases from J; bases unmatched to any gene: 14. CDR1 and CDR2 from the germline V gene are MNHEY and SMNVEV (reference sequence).

The V call is TRBV6-5, the J call TRBJ1-1, with D hard to call. CDR1 is MNHEY and CDR2 is SVGAGI in the germline V gene. The CDR3 loop spans 14 amino acids. V lost 6 bases and J 12 bases, leaving 23 bases between the germline ends. The CDR3, as DNA: TGTGCCAGCAGCGCCCGGGGAGGTAGAGAAATTACTTTCTTT. The encoded protein is CASSARGGREITFF.

V gene TRBV9 combines with J gene TRBJ1-2; 8 bases fit TRBD1. The CDR3 length is 18 residues. CDR1 is SGDLS, CDR2 YYNGEE, per germline. Unmatched junction bases numbered 16, after V lost 3 bases and J lost 3 bases. CDR3: CASSEGQEGVNLHYGYTF. For the CDR3, the DNA is TGTGCCAGCAGCGAGGGACAGGAGGGAGTGAATCTCCACTATGGCTACACCTTC.

V and J are TRBV7-9 and TRBJ1-4, with 7 bases aligning to TRBD1. CDR1 SEHNR and CDR2 FQNEAQ come from the germline V gene (reference sequence). J was trimmed by 5 bases and V by 7 bases; bases with no gene match: 7. The CDR3 is 14 residues long. The CDR3 is CASTPGQLNEKLFF. CDR3 DNA sequence: TGTGCCAGCACCCCGGGACAGCTCAATGAAAAACTGTTTTTT.

This chain joins TRBV5-1 and TRBJ1-5; D may be TRBD1 (6 bases). Trimming took off 2 bases at V and 1 base at J, with 10 bases between the two ends. From germline, CDR1 is SGHRS and CDR2 YFSETQ. The CDR3 has 15 residues. The CDR3: CASSLQGESNQPQHF. The CDR3 nucleotides are TGCGCCAGCAGCTTACAGGGAGAAAGCAATCAGCCCCAGCATTTT.

The gene calls are TRBV19 and TRBJ1-5, with 7 bases that match TRBD1. V lost 4 bases to trimming and J lost 6 bases; unmatched junction nucleotides: 12. The CDR3 covers 16 residues. The germline V gene encodes CDR1 LNHDA and CDR2 SQIVND (reference sequence). The CDR3 nucleotides read TGTGCCAGTAGTAACGGGGGGGCAGGGGGACGTCAGCCCCAGCATTTT. Its protein is CASSNGGAGGRQPQHF.

DNA for the CDR3: TGTGCCAGCAGGGGACTAGCGGATAGATACAATGAGCAGTTCTTC. Translation: CASRGLADRYNEQFF. The chain employs TRBV6-6 and TRBJ2-1, with TRBD2 matching 11 bases. This CDR3 has 15 amino acids. The germline CDR1 and CDR2 sequences are MNHNY and SVGAGI (reference sequence). Germline trimming cut 6 bases from V and 4 bases from J; bases unmatched to any gene: 5.

J is TRBJ2-2 and V is TRBV9, with a weak D call TRBD1 (6 bases). Between the trimmed V and J ends, which lost 2 bases and 3 bases, there was a span of 14 bases. This CDR3 is 16 amino acids long. Germline assignment: CDR1 SGDLS and CDR2 YYNGEE. CDR3: CASSVRTGMDTGELFF. For the CDR3, the DNA is TGTGCCAGCAGCGTTAGAACAGGGATGGACACCGGGGAGCTGTTTTTT.